The 21 T cell receptor beta chains below were found in one sample sequenced in a study of shared clonotypes between healthy human individuals. Measured with immunoSEQ multiplex PCR; TCRdb has only the in-frame clones, and not every one. Of some 2 million clones listed, 95% are singletons. Input material: naive CD4+ T cells sorted from blood. Sample subset: CD45RA+ positively selected. The receptors come from a man aged 18 to 30 in good health.

This clone was seen only a few times. Other DNA sequences of this sample code for an identical CDR3. The CDR3 DNA reads TGTGCCAGCAGCTTTTCCACAGATACGCAGTATTTT. Translated, it gives CASSFSTDTQYF. The rearrangement links TRBV7-9 to TRBJ2-3; D is unresolved. The V gene's germline CDR1 is SEHNR and CDR2 FQNEAQ (reference sequence). Trimming pared 3 bases from V and 2 bases from J, leaving 3 bases between. This CDR3 comprises 12 residues.

This clone was detected once. The chain combines TRBV27 with TRBJ1-6, with 10 nucleotides matching TRBD1. Unmatched junction bases numbered 7, after V lost 8 bases and J lost 9 bases. This CDR3 is built from 14 residues. Germline CDR1 reads MNHEY; CDR2 reads SMNVEV (reference sequence). The DNA for the CDR3 is TGTGCCAGCCACGGACAGGGGGGATTTTCACCCCTCCACTTT. As protein: CASHGQGGFSPLHF.

The chain recombines TRBV6-5 with TRBJ2-1, with D perhaps TRBD1 or TRBD2 (6 bases each). The CDR3 loop spans 13 amino acids. CDR1 MNHEY and CDR2 SVGAGI come from the germline V gene. The V end lost 8 bases, the J end lost 2 bases, and 10 bases lay between the germline ends. CDR3 bases: TGTGCCAGCCAGAGGGGGGCCTACAATGAGCAGTTCTTC. Translated, it gives CASQRGAYNEQFF.

The chain recombines TRBV14 with TRBJ1-2, with TRBD1 identical over 7 bases. Germline CDR1 is SGHDN and CDR2 is FVKESK. CDR3 size: 19 residues. Losses at the gene ends were 3 bases for V and 1 base for J; bases not matched to a gene: 17. CDR3 DNA: TGTGCCAGCAGCCACAATCGCGGTGTACCGGGACAGCTTAACTATGGCTACACCTTC. This codes for CASSHNRGVPGQLNYGYTF. The full variable domain, its missing parts supplied by reference TRBV14 and TRBJ1-2, is EAGVTQFPSHSVIEKGQTVTLRCDPISGHDNLYWYRRVMGKEIKFLLHFVKESKQDESGMPNNRFLAERTGGTYSTLKVQPAELEDSGVYFCASSHNRGVPGQLNYGYTFGSGTRLTVV.

The chain recombines TRBV7-2 with TRBJ1-3; the D gene is possibly TRBD1 (5 bases). V was cut by 1 base and J by 0 bases, with 10 bases left in between. Germline V gives CDR1 SGHTA, CDR2 FQGNSA. This CDR3 is 16 amino acids long. In DNA, the CDR3 is TGTGCCAGCAGCTTAGACGCAGGGAGCTCTGGAAACACCATATATTTT. The encoded protein is CASSLDAGSSGNTIYF.

Details on this clone: Other DNA variants within this sample encode the same CDR3. The chain uses TRBV9 and TRBJ2-3, with 7 nucleotides matching TRBD2. This CDR3 contains 14 residues. The V gene end was trimmed by 2 bases and the J gene end by 3 bases; junction bases not matched to a gene: 3. Germline CDR1 SGDLS, CDR2 YYNGEE. The CDR3 DNA reads TGTGCCAGCAGCGTGGCTAGCGGTACAGATACGCAGTATTTT. This encodes CASSVASGTDTQYF.

The chain recombines TRBV7-6 with TRBJ2-3; D gene uncertain. The CDR3 totals 16 residues. Germline lookup yields CDR1 SGHVS and CDR2 FNYEAQ. V lost 0 bases and J 1 base, leaving 11 bases between the germline ends. CDR3 coding DNA: TGTGCCAGCAGCTTAGCAGTACCTGGCGGCACAGATACGCAGTATTTT. Translated: CASSLAVPGGTDTQYF.

The chain has TRBV18 and TRBJ1-3, with a possible D match to TRBD1 (6 bases). The germline V gene has CDR1 KGHSH and CDR2 LQKENI. There are 15 residues in the CDR3. The ends were cut back, 3 bases at V and 0 bases at J, with 9 bases in the middle. In DNA form, the CDR3 reads TGTGCCAGCTCACCTACGGACAGCTCTGGAAACACCATATATTTT. This sequence encodes CASSPTDSSGNTIYF.

V is TRBV19 and J is TRBJ2-7, with TRBD2 matching 10 bases. Germline CDR1 and CDR2: LNHDA and SQIVND (reference sequence). V shed 6 bases, J shed 0 bases, and the junction held 5 bases outside the gene matches. This CDR3 region has 15 residues. The CDR3 sequence: CASSRTSGVSYEQYF. The CDR3 region has the DNA TGTGCCAGTAGCAGAACTAGCGGGGTCTCCTACGAGCAGTACTTC.

The V and J genes are TRBV7-9 and TRBJ2-7; D possibly corresponds to TRBD1 (5 bases). Germline V gene lookup returns CDR1 SEHNR and CDR2 FQNEAQ (reference sequence). V was pared by 1 base and J by 1 base, with 11 bases between. This CDR3 region has 15 residues. This chain's CDR3 is CASSLVPQGSYEQYF. CDR3 DNA: TGTGCCAGCAGCTTAGTCCCCCAGGGTTCCTACGAGCAGTACTTC. Variable domain in full (rest from reference TRBV7-9 and TRBJ2-7): DTGVSQNPRHKITKRGQNVTFRCDPISEHNRLYWYRQTLGQGPEFLTYFQNEAQLEKSRLLSDRFSAERPKGSFSTLEIQRTEQGDSAMYLCASSLVPQGSYEQYFGPGTRLTVT.

The chain links TRBV19 to TRBJ1-5, with D maybe TRBD1 (5 bases). Trimming stripped 5 bases from V and 3 bases from J, with 14 bases between. Per germline, CDR1 LNHDA and CDR2 SQIVND (reference sequence). The CDR3 runs 15 residues. CDR3 region: CASSRTWGFNQPQHF. The CDR3 DNA reads TGTGCCAGTAGTCGGACATGGGGATTCAATCAGCCCCAGCATTTT.

The chain employs TRBV18 and TRBJ2-7, with D maybe TRBD2 (5 bases). The V gene lost 3 bases and the J gene lost 5 bases, with 17 bases spanning the gap. The length of the CDR3 is 15 residues. Germline-derived CDR1 and CDR2 are KGHSH and LQKENI. CDR3 loop: CASSPGEGGIDEQYF. CDR3 sequence (DNA): TGTGCCAGCTCACCCGGTGAGGGTGGGATAGACGAGCAGTACTTC.

This chain joins TRBV28 and TRBJ2-3; D perhaps matches TRBD1 (7 bases). Germline V gives CDR1 MDHEN, CDR2 SYDVKM. V dropped 2 bases and J dropped 2 bases, with 11 bases sitting between them. The CDR3 totals 15 residues. The CDR3 is CASSLGGTATDTQYF. In nucleotides, the CDR3 is TGTGCCAGCAGTTTAGGGGGGACAGCCACAGATACGCAGTATTTT. The entire variable domain, with the rest obtained from reference TRBV28 and TRBJ2-3, is as follows: DVKVTQSSRYLVKRTGEKVFLECVQDMDHENMFWYRQDPGLGLRLIYFSYDVKMKEKGDIPEGYSVSREKKERFSLILESASTNQTSMYLCASSLGGTATDTQYFGPGTRLTVL.

Comments on this clone: The sample holds other DNA sequences that translate to the same CDR3. This chain connects TRBV28 to TRBJ1-2, with D hard to call. Germline CDR1 and CDR2: MDHEN and SYDVKM. The V end was cut by 2 bases, the J end by 2 bases, with 6 bases between. The CDR3 has 13 amino acids. The CDR3 here is CASSLDGNYGYTF. The CDR3 coding sequence is TGTGCCAGCAGTTTAGATGGCAACTATGGCTACACCTTC.

V is TRBV5-1 and J is TRBJ2-3; possibly TRBD1 for D (6 bases). The length of the CDR3 is 15 residues. V lost 0 bases and J lost 5, with 13 bases in between. Germline CDR1 and CDR2: SGHRS and YFSETQ. The CDR3 nucleotides are TGCGCCAGCAGCTTGGTCACAGGGCTGCAAGATACGCAGTATTTT. Protein product: CASSLVTGLQDTQYF.

The chain recombines TRBV2 with TRBJ2-5; D gene unclear. V dropped 6 bases and J dropped 6 bases, with 17 bases sitting between them. The CDR3 is made up of 14 amino acids. Germline assignment: CDR1 SNHLY and CDR2 FYNNEI. The CDR3 DNA reads as TGTGCCAGCAGCCCTTCGACGAATCTAAAGACCCAGTACTTC. Its protein is CASSPSTNLKTQYF.

In its sample, this clone was seen once. This chain links TRBV5-1 with TRBJ1-6; TRBD1 might be the D (6 bases). Deletions cut 0 bases from V and 5 bases from J, with 9 bases between. Looked up from germline, CDR1 is SGHRS and CDR2 is YFSETQ. This CDR3 has 15 residues. CDR3 sequence reads: CASSLEGGNNSPLHF. CDR3 coding DNA: TGCGCCAGCAGCTTGGAGGGGGGTAATAATTCACCCCTCCACTTT. Filled out from reference TRBV5-1 and TRBJ1-6, the complete variable domain reads KAGVTQTPRYLIKTRGQQVTLSCSPISGHRSVSWYQQTPGQGLQFLFEYFSETQRNKGNFPGRFSGRQFSNSRSEMNVSTLELGDSALYLCASSLEGGNNSPLHFGNGTRLTVT.

This chain connects TRBV6-5 to TRBJ2-7; the D call may be TRBD1 or TRBD2 (5 bases each). The V end was cut by 8 bases, the J end by 0 bases, with 11 bases between. CDR1 MNHEY and CDR2 SVGAGI come from the germline V gene. CDR3 size: 13 residues. CDR3 nucleotide sequence: TGTGCCAGCGAGGGACGGAGCTCCTACGAGCAGTACTTC. Its translation: CASEGRSSYEQYF.

The chain couples TRBV10-3 to TRBJ2-1; 8 bases are a match to TRBD1. CDR1 is ENHRY and CDR2 is SYGVKD in the germline V gene. This CDR3 contains 15 residues. The junction had 6 bases not matched to a gene; V was cut back by 4 bases and J by 4 bases. CDR3 loop: CAISVGTGGYNEQFF. The CDR3 nucleotides read TGTGCCATCAGTGTAGGAACAGGGGGTTACAATGAGCAGTTCTTC.

The chain uses TRBV19 and TRBJ1-1; 8 positions agree with TRBD1. This CDR3 is 13 amino acids long. The junction had 0 bases not matched to a gene; V was cut back by 3 bases and J by 3 bases. CDR1 and CDR2 from the germline V gene are LNHDA and SQIVND (reference sequence). Here the CDR3 reads CASSMDRDTEAFF. CDR3 coding DNA: TGTGCCAGTAGTATGGACAGGGACACTGAAGCTTTCTTT.

This clone showed up just once. Within the sample, other DNA sequences also encode this same CDR3. The V gene is TRBV30, the J gene TRBJ2-5, with TRBD2 matching over 9 bases. The length of the CDR3 is 13 residues. Germline CDR1 reads GTSNPN; CDR2 reads SVGIG (reference sequence). The ends lost 5 bases at V and 2 bases at J; junction bases unmatched: 3. The CDR3 bases are TGTGCCTGGTCTGGACTAGCGCAAGAGACCCAGTACTTC. It encodes CAWSGLAQETQYF.